These 12 T cell receptor beta chains originate from one sample sequenced in a study of shared clonotypes between healthy human individuals. Sequencing used immunoSEQ multiplex PCR; TCRdb keeps in-frame clones, though not all of them. The sample consists of around 2,000,000 clones, approximately 94% of them appearing once. CD8 cells classed as naive were CD45RO-negative and positively selected for CCR7, excluding terminally differentiated effector memory CD45RA+ cells. Sequenced sample: naive CD8+ T cells sorted from blood. The source is a young man in good health.

The sample holds a few counts of this clone. The chain couples TRBV7-8 to TRBJ2-3, with 10 bases lining up with TRBD1. Germline lookup yields CDR1 SGHVS and CDR2 FQNEAQ. This CDR3 comprises 14 residues. V was clipped by 5 bases and J by 5 bases; unmatched bases: 4. The CDR3 loop reads CASSDRDRGDTQYF. The CDR3 coding sequence is TGTGCCAGCAGCGACCGGGACAGGGGAGATACGCAGTATTTT.

In its sample, this clone was seen once. The chain joins TRBV5-1 to TRBJ1-1; D ambiguous. Germline values: CDR1 SGHRS, CDR2 YFSETQ. V dropped 4 bases and J dropped 1 base, with 2 bases sitting between them. The CDR3 has 11 amino acids. This chain's CDR3 is CASSTNTEAFF. In DNA, the CDR3 is TGCGCCAGCAGCACGAACACTGAAGCTTTCTTT. The whole variable domain, remainder taken from reference TRBV5-1 and TRBJ1-1, is KAGVTQTPRYLIKTRGQQVTLSCSPISGHRSVSWYQQTPGQGLQFLFEYFSETQRNKGNFPGRFSGRQFSNSRSEMNVSTLELGDSALYLCASSTNTEAFFGQGTRLTVV.

The chain recombines TRBV28 with TRBJ2-7; D uncertain. The length of the CDR3 is 12 residues. The germline V gene has CDR1 MDHEN and CDR2 SYDVKM. Trimming took 5 bases from V and 2 from J, leaving 7 bases between them. CDR3 region: CASSQDPYEQYF. Here the CDR3 DNA reads TGTGCCAGCAGTCAGGACCCCTACGAGCAGTACTTC.

V gene TRBV11-2 combines with J gene TRBJ1-1; D gene unclear. The CDR3 length is 12 residues. Germline V gives CDR1 SGHAT, CDR2 FQNNGV. V lost 4 bases to trimming and J lost 3 bases, with 6 bases between them. DNA for the CDR3: TGTGCCAGCAGCTCCCCCTACACTGAAGCTTTCTTT. This sequence encodes CASSSPYTEAFF.

The chain joins TRBV13 to TRBJ2-7; 10 bases map to TRBD1. The CDR3 contains 15 residues. The V segment lost 5 bases and the J segment 5 bases; nucleotides outside the gene matches: 9. Per the germline V gene, CDR1 is PRHDT and CDR2 is FYEKMQ (reference sequence). The CDR3 bases are TGTGCCAGCAGCCCCTCGGGACAGGGGTACCACGAGCAGTACTTC. This codes for CASSPSGQGYHEQYF.

CDR3 DNA: TGCAGCGCCCGTATTAATGAAAAACTGTTTTTT. Translating it yields CSARINEKLFF. The chain is built from TRBV29-1 and TRBJ1-4; no firm D call. Germline-derived CDR1 and CDR2 are SQVTM and ANQGSEA. With 7 bases removed from V and 4 bases from J, the gap between germline ends came to 7 bases. This CDR3 is 11 amino acids long.

This chain connects TRBV27 to TRBJ2-7; D perhaps matches TRBD2 (6 bases). CDR1 is MNHEY and CDR2 is SMNVEV in the germline V gene (reference sequence). This CDR3 is built from 15 residues. The V end was cut by 5 bases, the J end by 6 bases, with 20 bases between. CDR3 nucleotide sequence: TGTGCCAGCAGTCCGATATGGGCGGGACTTTCCGAGCAGTACTTC. Translation: CASSPIWAGLSEQYF.

V gene TRBV4-1 combines with J gene TRBJ2-3; TRBD2 aligns across 8 bases. Germline loops: CDR1 MGHRA, CDR2 YSYEKL. With 6 bases clipped from V and 5 bases from J, the junction kept 7 bases outside the gene matches. CDR3 length: 14 residues. The CDR3 region has the DNA TGCGCCAGCAGACTGGCGGGGGGTAGAGATACGCAGTATTTT. Encoded protein: CASRLAGGRDTQYF.

This chain links TRBV7-9 with TRBJ2-5; possibly TRBD1 for D (6 bases). Between the trimmed V and J ends, which lost 5 bases and 3 bases, there was a span of 16 bases. Germline CDR1 is SEHNR and CDR2 is FQNEAQ (reference sequence). The CDR3 runs to 15 residues. The CDR3 sequence is CASSKRQVGEETQYF. The CDR3 nucleotides read TGTGCCAGCAGCAAAAGACAGGTGGGGGAAGAGACCCAGTACTTC.

J is TRBJ2-5 and V is TRBV15; 10 positions match TRBD2. There are 15 residues in the CDR3. Unmatched junction bases numbered 8, after V lost 8 bases and J lost 2 bases. Germline values: CDR1 LNHNV, CDR2 YYDKDF (reference sequence). The CDR3 region is CATAILAGAQETQYF. Written as DNA, the CDR3 is TGTGCCACCGCGATCCTAGCGGGGGCTCAAGAGACCCAGTACTTC.

The rearrangement uses TRBV9 and TRBJ2-7; 7 nucleotides match TRBD1. Germline values: CDR1 SGDLS, CDR2 YYNGEE. The ends lost 3 bases at V and 0 bases at J; junction bases unmatched: 6. This CDR3 is 15 amino acids long. CDR3 amino acids: CASSESGTASYEQYF. For the CDR3, the DNA is TGTGCCAGCAGCGAATCCGGGACAGCCTCCTACGAGCAGTACTTC.

The rearrangement links TRBV7-9 to TRBJ2-1, with 7 bases lining up with TRBD2. Germline V lookup: CDR1 SEHNR, CDR2 FQNEAQ (reference sequence). The CDR3 consists of 14 residues. V lost 3 bases and J lost 9; bases outside the gene matches: 8. CDR3 bases: TGTGCCAGCAGCTTCGGCCCTAGCGGCTTTGAGCAGTTCTTC. Encoded protein: CASSFGPSGFEQFF.